This TCR beta chain is from a study of T-cell memory formation after mild COVID-19 (dated by TCRdb to the early 2020s). Background for the entire study: TCR sequence clusters from the two donors were found to be largely donor specific. In two donors, T-cell clones that expanded and contracted after mild COVID-19 were tracked by sequencing TCRalpha and TCRbeta repertoires over time. Two young, previously healthy adult volunteers, one female and one male, were included in the cohort.

The study at large found these results: Balanced CD4/CD8 phenotypes were observed for clones contracting from day 15 to 85, whereas a bias towards CD4+ was observed for a second wave of clones expanding from day 15 to 37. The study included only two mild cases, and larger cohorts that include severe cases with pre-infection samples were judged to be necessary. Contracting CD4+ clones turned up mainly in the CM and EM memory subsets, whereas EMRA was where CD8+ clones were enriched. Some responding clones were detected in pre-infection memory, suggesting pre-existing cross-reactive memory T cells joined the SARS-CoV-2 response. SARS-CoV-2 specificity was not confirmed for the second-wave clones peaking on day 37.

For sequencing, an Illumina NovaSeq 6000 was employed. TCRalpha and TCRbeta cDNA libraries were built by 5'RACE with constant-segment primers, adding sample barcodes and unique molecular identifiers. RNA was extracted from every sample with Trizol reagent. The libraries were amplified in two PCR steps, and the second step added a second sample barcode and Illumina TruSeq adapters. Libraries were sequenced on an Illumina NovaSeq with 2 x 150 bp paired-end reads. Per the original workflow: Demultiplexing of reads and collapsing into UMI-guided consensus sequences were performed with migec v1.2.7. Using mixcr v2.1.11, the UMI consensuses were aligned to TRA and TRB V and J templates and assembled into clonotypes. A clonotype was counted as expanded or contracted only if both edgeR and NoisET called the change significant, with noise models trained on biological replicates. For edgeR calls, the thresholds were a false discovery rate-adjusted p below 0.01 and a log2 fold-change of 1. PCA with hierarchical clustering of max-normalized trajectories of the 1000 most abundant clonotypes was used as exploratory dynamics analysis. Separately sequenced CD4+ and CD8+ repertoires were used to assign the CD4 or CD8 phenotype of responding clones. Using fastp trimming at Q25 and MiXCR clonotype assembly, TCRdb reanalyzed the public sequencing data and kept in-frame beta chains. Rows are combined by CDR3 protein, so each entry shows the most common genes and DNA. None of the V and J calls come from the authors' own analysis; TCRdb made them. The sample has about 350,000 distinct CDR3 sequences on record, roughly 13% of them singletons. The ten biggest clones cover about a fifth of the sample.

Turning to this clonotype: Its recognized antigen is unknown. No qualities accompany the bases; no much larger clone lies one base away.

Ficoll-Paque density gradient centrifugation was the method used to isolate PBMCs. The CDR3 goes from the cysteine to the phenylalanine over 13 residues. The sequence is cut down to CDR3 DNA, 39 bases in frame from base 1. V is shortened by 0 bases, J by 5 bases, and the region joining them spans 10 bases. In the germline V gene (reference sequence), CDR1 corresponds to DFQATT and CDR2 to SNEGSKA. The receptor was isolated from a man aged 18 to 29 who had mild COVID-19 (a few samples of this study predate the infection). The sample titles of this study are shuffled in the database, so cell type and time point are left out; the donor was told from shared clones. Input material: PBMCs or a T cell subset sorted from them (not recorded which). The rearrangement combines TRBV20-1 with TRBJ2-5; a confident D gene designation cannot be given. The nucleotide sequence is TGCAGTGCTAGAGATCAACTGCCCGAGACCCAGTACTTC. This gives the protein CSARDQLPETQYF.